The 11 T cell receptor beta chains below were found in one sample sequenced in a study of CD8 T cells in ankylosing spondylitis. From the 5' RACE reads, TCRdb called clonotypes with MiXCR, one entry per CDR3 protein. Among some 250,000 distinct CDR3 sequences, roughly a quarter were seen once, and the ten largest hold 0.61%. Source material: blood, either unsorted or a sorted T cell fraction (not recorded which). The origin of the receptors is a male donor with ankylosing spondylitis or in good health (not recorded which).

This clonotype showed up just a few times. V and J are TRBV7-2 and TRBJ2-5; perhaps D is TRBD1 or TRBD2 (5 bases each). This CDR3 has 14 amino acids. Germline assignment: CDR1 SGHTA and CDR2 FQGNSA. V was pared by 3 bases and J by 9 bases, with 17 bases between. DNA for the CDR3: TGTGCCAGCAGCTTTTTGGGCAGGGAGAAGGCCCAGTACTTC. The encoded protein is CASSFLGREKAQYF.

There are a few counts of this clonotype. V gene TRBV10-3 combines with J gene TRBJ2-7; TRBD2 matches at 8 bases. V shed 4 bases and J 5 bases; nucleotides not matched to a gene: 10. Germline lookup yields CDR1 ENHRY and CDR2 SYGVKD. The CDR3 contains 15 residues. In DNA form, the CDR3 reads TGTGCCATCAGTGCCCGTGAAGCGGGGGAACACGAGCAGTACTTC. It is translated as CAISAREAGEHEQYF.

CDR3 bases: TGTGCCAGCAGCCAAGGGAGGGGGTCCGAGCAGTACTTC. This sequence encodes CASSQGRGSEQYF. This rearrangement joins TRBV3-1 to TRBJ2-7, with D tentatively TRBD1 or TRBD2 (6 bases each). This CDR3 contains 13 residues. Per the germline V gene, CDR1 is LGHDT and CDR2 is YNNKEL (reference sequence). V shed 1 base and J shed 6 bases, with 10 bases lying between them.

The chain combines TRBV20-1 with TRBJ2-7; tentative D call: TRBD1 (7 bases). Germline values: CDR1 DFQATT, CDR2 SNEGSKA (reference sequence). V lost 7 bases, J lost 3 bases, and 19 bases lay in between. The CDR3 contains 14 residues. The DNA for the CDR3 is TGCAGTGTTTTGAAGGGGGCGGGGTACTACGAGCAGTACTTC. It encodes CSVLKGAGYYEQYF.

The chain combines TRBV4-2 with TRBJ2-3; unclear D gene. The length of the CDR3 is 14 residues. Germline-derived CDR1 and CDR2 are LGHNA and YNFKEQ. Trimming left V 0 bases short and J 1 base short, with 5 bases between. The DNA of the CDR3 is TGTGCCAGCAGCCAAGAGGGCCGCACAGATACGCAGTATTTT. It encodes CASSQEGRTDTQYF.

This clonotype was counted ten times or more. The V call is TRBV7-9, the J call TRBJ2-5; 9 nucleotides align to TRBD2. J was trimmed by 4 bases and V by 5 bases; bases with no gene match: 8. This CDR3 comprises 15 residues. Looked up from germline, CDR1 is SEHNR and CDR2 is FQNEAQ (reference sequence). The CDR3 DNA reads TGTGCCAGCAGCAAAATGCGGGGGGGCAGAGAGACCCAGTACTTC. It is translated as CASSKMRGGRETQYF.

This clonotype was counted many times. The CDR3 DNA sequence: TGTGCCAGCAGCCAAGATCGGGGCACGGTGAACACTGAAGCTTTCTTT. It codes for CASSQDRGTVNTEAFF. The gene calls are TRBV4-2 and TRBJ1-1, with D perhaps matching TRBD1 (5 bases). The CDR3 has 16 amino acids. Trimming pared 0 bases from V and 0 bases from J, leaving 11 bases between. CDR1 is LGHNA and CDR2 is YNFKEQ in the germline V gene.

This clonotype was observed at least ten times. The chain carries TRBV7-8 and TRBJ2-7; 8 nucleotides line up with TRBD2. The trim removed 1 base at V and 3 bases at J, leaving 2 bases unmatched. CDR1 and CDR2 from the germline V gene are SGHVS and FQNEAQ. This CDR3 spans 14 amino acids. The CDR3 nucleotides are TGTGCCAGCAGCTTAGAACGGGGGGGCTACGAGCAGTACTTC. It encodes CASSLERGGYEQYF.

J is TRBJ1-1 and V is TRBV29-1, with D perhaps matching TRBD1 (5 bases). Trimming pared 0 bases from V and 1 base from J, leaving 6 bases between. The CDR3 is made up of 13 amino acids. Per the germline V gene, CDR1 is SQVTM and CDR2 is ANQGSEA. For the CDR3, the DNA is TGCAGCGTTGAAGACCAGGGGAACACTGAAGCTTTCTTT. It is translated as CSVEDQGNTEAFF.

About this clonotype: An end of the junction differs from the germline gene, which may be a read error. The chain is built from TRBV20-1 and TRBJ2-2; 10 positions agree with TRBD2. The CDR3 runs 14 residues. Germline V gene data show CDR1 as DFQATT and CDR2 as SNEGSKA (reference sequence). CDR3 amino acids: CSASGGLNTGELFF. Written as DNA, the CDR3 is TGCAGCGCTAGCGGGGGCCTCAACACCGGGGAGCTGTTTTTT.

The chain couples TRBV29-1 to TRBJ2-3; D is possibly TRBD2 (6 bases). V was clipped by 3 bases and J by 1 base, with 17 bases between them. CDR1 and CDR2 from the germline V gene are SQVTM and ANQGSEA. CDR3 size: 16 residues. Here the CDR3 DNA reads TGCAGCGTTGAGGGAGGTACTGGCTTTGGCACAGATACGCAGTATTTT. This gives the protein CSVEGGTGFGTDTQYF.